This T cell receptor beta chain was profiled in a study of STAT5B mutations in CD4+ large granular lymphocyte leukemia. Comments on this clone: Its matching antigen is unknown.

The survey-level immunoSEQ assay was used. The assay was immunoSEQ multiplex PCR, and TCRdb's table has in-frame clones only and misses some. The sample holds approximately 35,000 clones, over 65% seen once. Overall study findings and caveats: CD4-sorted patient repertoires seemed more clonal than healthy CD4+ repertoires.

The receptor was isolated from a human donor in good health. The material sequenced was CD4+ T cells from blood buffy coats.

The CDR3 nucleotides read TGTGCCAGCAGTTACGGGGGGGAAGGCTACGAGCAGTACTTC. Its protein product is CASSYGGEGYEQYF. The genes are TRBV6-6 and TRBJ2-7; 7 bases align to TRBD2. The CDR3 length is 14 residues. Germline V gene sequence: CDR1 MNHNY, CDR2 SVGAGI (reference sequence). Trimming cost V 2 bases and J 3 bases; bases outside gene matches: 4.